This TCR beta chain was retrieved from a study of blood T cell repertoires in COVID-19. Overall study context: Sources were T cells, B-cell-depleted T cells, or PBMCs; the material itself was cDNA or gDNA.

Each participant's cohort was designated according to participant-reported clinical history. From germline, CDR1 is SEHNR and CDR2 FQNEAQ (reference sequence). The V end lost 1 base, the J end lost 6 bases, and 13 bases lay between the germline ends. The CDR3 loop spans 14 amino acids. Here immunoSEQ multiplex PCR was the method, and the copy in TCRdb shows in-frame clones only, minus some. Among approximately 270,000 clones listed, 80% to 90% were seen once. This clone has just one count. This clonotype was sampled from a woman in her forties or fifties who had recovered from COVID-19. The chain combines TRBV7-9 with TRBJ2-7, with D tentatively TRBD1 (5 bases). Sequencing used PBMCs or T cells enriched from blood (not recorded which). As DNA, the CDR3 is TGTGCCAGCAGCTTAGATCTACAGGCTGGCGAGCAGTACTTC. Protein: CASSLDLQAGEQYF.